One sample yielded the 32 T cell receptor beta chains listed below, sequenced in a study of Tregs in tolerant kidney transplant recipients. Sequenced by immunoSEQ multiplex PCR; TCRdb stores in-frame clones only, minus some. The data show roughly 40,000 clones, around 95% seen once. These TCRs' antigens remain unknown. The specimen sequenced was Tregs from blood cultured with allogeneic cells. The receptor source for this set is a human donor in good health.

V gene TRBV29-1 combines with J gene TRBJ1-2, with unresolved D. The CDR3 totals 11 residues. Trimming pared 6 bases from V and 8 bases from J, leaving 13 bases between. The germline V gene encodes CDR1 SQVTM and CDR2 ANQGSEA. DNA of the CDR3: TGCAGCGTGGCCTCCTTGGGCGGCTACACCTTC. This sequence encodes CSVASLGGYTF.

The V gene is TRBV5-1, the J gene TRBJ1-1, with D unclear. The CDR3 spans 16 residues. Germline CDR1 SGHRS, CDR2 YFSETQ. V was shortened by 3 bases and J by 5 bases, with 20 bases between the two germline ends. The DNA for the CDR3 is TGCGCCAGCAGCTCCCAAGGCGCCCGAACGAGGACTGAAGCTTTCTTT. It specifies CASSSQGARTRTEAFF.

V gene TRBV19 combines with J gene TRBJ1-5; D is ambiguous. Germline CDR1 LNHDA, CDR2 SQIVND (reference sequence). The CDR3 loop spans 15 amino acids. The ends were cut back, 2 bases at V and 0 bases at J, with 8 bases in the middle. CDR3 in amino acids: CASSIPSYSNQPQHF. Written as DNA, the CDR3 is TGTGCCAGTAGTATACCCAGCTATAGCAATCAGCCCCAGCATTTT.

The chain combines TRBV5-4 with TRBJ2-3, with 8 nucleotides matching TRBD1. CDR1 and CDR2 from the germline V gene are SGHNT and YYREEE (reference sequence). This CDR3 is 14 amino acids long. V lost 3 bases to trimming and J lost 6 bases; unmatched junction nucleotides: 6. The CDR3 nucleotides are TGTGCCAGCAGCTCGACAGGGGACGCGGATACGCAGTATTTT. This translates into CASSSTGDADTQYF.

This CDR3 is CASSLTDRGANQPQHF. As DNA, the CDR3 is TGTGCCAGCAGCTTAACAGACAGGGGAGCAAATCAGCCCCAGCATTTT. This sequence joins TRBV7-8 and TRBJ1-5; TRBD1 matches at 8 bases. This CDR3 contains 16 residues. V shed 2 bases and J 4 bases; nucleotides not matched to a gene: 7. CDR1 is SGHVS and CDR2 is FQNEAQ in the germline V gene.

This chain links TRBV30 with TRBJ1-2, with a possible D match to TRBD1 (6 bases). The CDR3 covers 15 residues. Germline CDR1 and CDR2: GTSNPN and SVGIG (reference sequence). V was clipped by 8 bases and J by 4 bases, with 23 bases between them. DNA for the CDR3: TGTGCCGCCACCCCTTGGGGGGCAAATTTCTATGGCTACACCTTC. This translates into CAATPWGANFYGYTF.

The chain employs TRBV19 and TRBJ2-2, with D perhaps matching TRBD2 (5 bases). The ends were cut back, 10 bases at V and 1 base at J, with 13 bases in the middle. Germline V lookup: CDR1 LNHDA, CDR2 SQIVND (reference sequence). The CDR3 extends over 14 amino acids. The CDR3 DNA is TGTGCCACTAGGGCCCGGGGGAACACCGGGGAGCTGTTTTTT. Encoded protein: CATRARGNTGELFF.

The rearrangement joins TRBV7-6 to TRBJ2-5; D not certain. Deletions cut 1 base from V and 1 base from J, with 7 bases between. This CDR3 has 14 amino acids. Germline CDR1 and CDR2: SGHVS and FNYEAQ. CDR3 loop: CASSLGRFQETQYF. The CDR3 region has the DNA TGTGCCAGCAGCTTAGGACGGTTCCAAGAGACCCAGTACTTC.

The V and J genes are TRBV5-1 and TRBJ2-7, with 7 bases fitting TRBD2. J was trimmed by 0 bases and V by 5 bases; bases with no gene match: 5. CDR1 SGHRS and CDR2 YFSETQ come from the germline V gene. This CDR3 is 14 amino acids long. The DNA of the CDR3 is TGCGCCAGCAGTTCCGGGACTACCTCCTACGAGCAGTACTTC. This sequence encodes CASSSGTTSYEQYF.

The chain carries TRBV19 and TRBJ1-2; D perhaps matches TRBD1 (6 bases). Germline values: CDR1 LNHDA, CDR2 SQIVND (reference sequence). CDR3 size: 15 residues. Trimming removed 6 bases at V and 5 bases at J, with 19 bases between. The DNA of the CDR3 is TGTGCCAGTAGGGACAGCACCTCTGGATGGTATGGCTACACCTTC. This encodes CASRDSTSGWYGYTF.

V usage is TRBV5-1 and J usage is TRBJ2-7; no firm D call. V was clipped by 0 bases and J by 7 bases, with 20 bases between them. This CDR3 contains 16 residues. The germline V gene encodes CDR1 SGHRS and CDR2 YFSETQ. CDR3: CASSLDGQTGGGEQYF. CDR3 nucleotide sequence: TGCGCCAGCAGCTTGGATGGCCAGACGGGCGGTGGGGAGCAGTACTTC.

J is TRBJ2-1 and V is TRBV11-1; no definite D call. CDR3 length: 12 residues. Trimming removed 5 bases at V and 8 bases at J, with 10 bases between. CDR1 is SGHAT, CDR2 FQDESV, per germline (reference sequence). In DNA, the CDR3 is TGTGCCAGCAGCCTGTCCGGGTATGAGCAGTTCTTC. This gives the protein CASSLSGYEQFF.

The chain links TRBV6-5 to TRBJ1-2; D is uncertain. CDR1 is MNHEY and CDR2 is SVGAGI in the germline V gene. This CDR3 comprises 13 residues. With 2 bases removed from V and 4 bases from J, the gap between germline ends came to 8 bases. For the CDR3, the DNA is TGTGCCAGCAGTTACAGGGATGGCTATGGCTACACCTTC. As protein: CASSYRDGYGYTF.

The chain recombines TRBV2 with TRBJ2-7; 7 bases agree with TRBD1. The CDR3 sequence is 16 residues long. Trimming took 3 bases from V and 0 from J; bases not matched to a gene: 8. The germline gives CDR1 SNHLY, CDR2 FYNNEI. CDR3 in DNA: TGTGCCAGCAGTGACCTTAGGGGGCTTTTCTCCTACGAGCAGTACTTC. Translation: CASSDLRGLFSYEQYF.

V gene TRBV30 combines with J gene TRBJ1-1; 9 bases are a match to TRBD1. CDR3 size: 12 residues. CDR1 and CDR2 (germline): GTSNPN, SVGIG (reference sequence). V lost 5 bases, J lost 5 bases, and 3 bases stayed unmatched. Here the CDR3 reads CAWHRGRTEAFF. The CDR3 region has the DNA TGTGCCTGGCACAGGGGGCGAACTGAAGCTTTCTTT.

Only one count was recorded for this clone. The chain has TRBV5-1 and TRBJ2-1; D unclear. The length of the CDR3 is 12 residues. Trimming removed 5 bases at V and 5 bases at J, with 8 bases between. The germline V gene has CDR1 SGHRS and CDR2 YFSETQ. The DNA for the CDR3 is TGCGCCAGCAGTACCTTTAACAATGAGCAGTTCTTC. Amino acid sequence: CASSTFNNEQFF.

The rearrangement links TRBV7-2 to TRBJ2-1; 10 bases fit TRBD1. Germline CDR1 reads SGHTA; CDR2 reads FQGNSA. The CDR3 sequence is 16 residues long. The junction had 9 bases not matched to a gene; V was cut back by 8 bases and J by 2 bases. CDR3 amino acids: CASGVGQGTTYNEQFF. The CDR3 DNA reads TGTGCCAGCGGGGTGGGACAGGGGACTACCTACAATGAGCAGTTCTTC.

V usage is TRBV30 and J usage is TRBJ2-7; D unresolved. The V and J ends lost 2 bases and 7 bases respectively, with 18 bases between them. CDR3 length equals 14 residues. Germline V gene data show CDR1 as GTSNPN and CDR2 as SVGIG (reference sequence). The CDR3 nucleotides are TGTGCCTGGAGTTCTCTCTCCCTTCATGGGGAGCAGTACTTC. It is translated as CAWSSLSLHGEQYF.

The chain couples TRBV29-1 to TRBJ2-7, with D tentatively TRBD2 (5 bases). The CDR3 runs to 13 residues. V was cut by 5 bases and J by 5 bases, with 16 bases left in between. Germline CDR1 SQVTM, CDR2 ANQGSEA. The CDR3 loop is CSVRVGGSDEQYF. The DNA for the CDR3 is TGCAGCGTTCGAGTGGGCGGTAGCGACGAGCAGTACTTC.

This chain connects TRBV7-6 to TRBJ2-1; 12 bases are shared with TRBD2. The CDR3 is 17 residues long. V lost 1 base, J lost 4 bases, and 5 bases stayed unmatched. CDR1 SGHVS and CDR2 FNYEAQ come from the germline V gene. The CDR3 sequence is CASSLGLLAGGYNEQFF. The CDR3 coding sequence is TGTGCCAGCAGCTTAGGGTTACTAGCGGGGGGTTACAATGAGCAGTTCTTC.

V is TRBV6-5 and J is TRBJ2-1; 8 nucleotides line up with TRBD1. Looked up from germline, CDR1 is MNHEY and CDR2 is SVGAGI. V dropped 4 bases and J dropped 6; count of bases not matched to a gene: 2. The CDR3 consists of 13 residues. The CDR3 sequence: CASSWGQANEQFF. CDR3 coding DNA: TGTGCCAGCAGTTGGGGACAGGCCAATGAGCAGTTCTTC.

DNA of the CDR3: TGTGCCAGCAGCTTAGGGACAGGTTGGGGCACTGAAGCTTTCTTT. Translation: CASSLGTGWGTEAFF. This chain connects TRBV7-2 to TRBJ1-1, with 7 bases lining up with TRBD1. V shed 1 base, J shed 4 bases, and the junction held 6 bases outside the gene matches. The CDR3 is 15 amino acids. Germline CDR1 is SGHTA and CDR2 is FQGNSA.

This chain connects TRBV20-1 to TRBJ2-3, with no clear D. There are 11 residues in the CDR3. The V gene's germline CDR1 is DFQATT and CDR2 SNEGSKA (reference sequence). V was clipped by 6 bases and J by 6 bases, with 10 bases between them. Here the CDR3 reads CSAYTWDTQYF. The CDR3 DNA is TGCAGTGCGTACACATGGGATACGCAGTATTTT.

The rearrangement uses TRBV9 and TRBJ2-2; TRBD1 matches 9 bases. Germline assignment: CDR1 SGDLS and CDR2 YYNGEE. The CDR3 covers 15 residues. J was trimmed by 2 bases and V by 6 bases; bases with no gene match: 5. For the CDR3, the DNA is TGTGCCAGCACAGGGACAGGGCATAACACCGGGGAGCTGTTTTTT. This gives the protein CASTGTGHNTGELFF.

V is TRBV14 and J is TRBJ1-2; maybe TRBD1 (6 bases). Germline CDR1 and CDR2: SGHDN and FVKESK. The CDR3 runs to 17 residues. Deletions cut 0 bases from V and 0 bases from J, with 14 bases between. In DNA, the CDR3 is TGTGCCAGCAGCCAAGACTTCCGGGACACTACTAACTATGGCTACACCTTC. Translated, it gives CASSQDFRDTTNYGYTF.

The chain links TRBV5-1 to TRBJ2-5; D may match TRBD1 or TRBD2 (6 bases each). This CDR3 contains 14 residues. Trimming left V 4 bases short and J 4 bases short, with 14 bases between. Germline values: CDR1 SGHRS, CDR2 YFSETQ. The CDR3 region is CASSPGGGTETQYF. The CDR3 DNA sequence: TGCGCCAGCAGCCCCGGAGGGGGGACAGAGACCCAGTACTTC.

J is TRBJ1-1 and V is TRBV10-3, with D perhaps matching TRBD1 (6 bases). V dropped 6 bases and J dropped 6 bases, with 17 bases sitting between them. Germline loops: CDR1 ENHRY, CDR2 SYGVKD. The CDR3 contains 14 residues. CDR3 DNA sequence: TGTGCCATCAGGGAAGGACAGCGGCTTGCTGAAGCTTTCTTT. This translates into CAIREGQRLAEAFF.

The V call is TRBV28, the J call TRBJ1-1; TRBD1 agrees at 9 bases. V was pared by 5 bases and J by 4 bases, with 11 bases of the junction left unmatched. Looked up from germline, CDR1 is MDHEN and CDR2 is SYDVKM. The length of the CDR3 is 16 residues. Written as DNA, the CDR3 is TGTGCCAGCAGTCGGGACAGGGCCTCGTCGGGCACTGAAGCTTTCTTT. It translates to CASSRDRASSGTEAFF.

The CDR3 bases are TGTGCCAGCAGTTCGCCCGGGACAGGGCATTACGAGCAGTACTTC. Translation gives CASSSPGTGHYEQYF. V and J are TRBV27 and TRBJ2-7; 9 nucleotides line up with TRBD1. V lost 4 bases and J lost 4; bases outside the gene matches: 8. Per germline, CDR1 MNHEY and CDR2 SMNVEV (reference sequence). This CDR3 is 15 amino acids long.

The chain couples TRBV11-3 to TRBJ2-1; D is undetermined. The germline gives CDR1 SGHNT, CDR2 YENEEA. The CDR3 consists of 14 residues. V gave up 3 bases and J gave up 0 bases, with 6 bases separating them. The CDR3 loop reads CASSLRGSYNEQFF. For the CDR3, the DNA is TGTGCCAGCAGCTTGCGAGGCTCCTACAATGAGCAGTTCTTC.

V and J are TRBV15 and TRBJ2-5; the match to TRBD2 covers 11 bases. CDR1 is LNHNV, CDR2 YYDKDF, per germline (reference sequence). The CDR3 runs 16 residues. With 3 bases clipped from V and 3 bases from J, the junction kept 6 bases outside the gene matches. The CDR3: CATSRPSGGLEETQYF. DNA for the CDR3: TGTGCCACCAGCAGGCCTAGCGGGGGGCTTGAAGAGACCCAGTACTTC.

This sequence joins TRBV11-2 and TRBJ2-5; maybe TRBD2 (5 bases). This CDR3 region has 13 residues. In germline, CDR1 is SGHAT, CDR2 FQNNGV. The V gene lost 7 bases and the J gene lost 4 bases, with 13 bases spanning the gap. The CDR3 spells CASTPRGRETQYF. CDR3 in DNA: TGTGCCAGCACCCCCCGGGGTAGAGAGACCCAGTACTTC.